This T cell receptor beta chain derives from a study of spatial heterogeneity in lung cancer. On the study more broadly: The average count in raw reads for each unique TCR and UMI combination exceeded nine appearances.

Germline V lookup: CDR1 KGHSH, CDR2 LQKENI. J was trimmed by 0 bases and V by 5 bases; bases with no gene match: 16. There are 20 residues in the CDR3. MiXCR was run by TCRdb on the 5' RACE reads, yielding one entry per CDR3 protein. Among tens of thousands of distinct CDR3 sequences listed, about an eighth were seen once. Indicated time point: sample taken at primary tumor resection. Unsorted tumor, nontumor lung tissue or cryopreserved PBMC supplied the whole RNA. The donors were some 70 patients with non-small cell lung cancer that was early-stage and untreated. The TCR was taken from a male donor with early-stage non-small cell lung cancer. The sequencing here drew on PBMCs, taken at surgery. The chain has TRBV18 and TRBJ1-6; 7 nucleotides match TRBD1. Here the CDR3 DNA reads TGTGCCAGCTCAGCGAAGGACAGGTCCATATCTAGCTCCTATAATTCACCCCTCCACTTT. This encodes CASSAKDRSISSSYNSPLHF.